The 32 T cell receptor beta chains given below trace back to one sample, sequenced in a study of T-cell memory formation after mild COVID-19. TCRdb re-analysed the 5' RACE reads in MiXCR, keeping a single row per CDR3 protein. The data hold over 120,000 distinct CDR3 sequences, with less than 25% observed a single time. Sequencing was done on a sample of PBMCs or a T cell subset sorted from them (not recorded which). These receptors were obtained from an adult woman who had mild COVID-19 (a few samples of this study predate the infection). Cell type and time point are not known.

The genes are TRBV6-2 or TRBV6-3 and TRBJ1-1; D unresolved. This CDR3 region has 12 residues. Germline CDR1 reads MNHEY; CDR2 reads SVGEGT. V was trimmed by 7 bases and J by 8 bases, leaving 14 bases between them. CDR3 region: CASTPSFAEAFF. CDR3 bases: TGTGCCAGCACCCCCTCCTTCGCGGAAGCTTTCTTT.

V usage is TRBV15 and J usage is TRBJ1-5; no clear D. Germline lookup yields CDR1 LNHNV and CDR2 YYDKDF (reference sequence). There are 14 residues in the CDR3. Trimming cost V 7 bases and J 2 bases, with 12 bases left between them. The CDR3 reads CATNRGLGNQPQHF. CDR3 DNA: TGTGCCACCAATCGAGGGCTGGGCAATCAGCCCCAGCATTTT.

There are a few counts of this clonotype. The chain uses TRBV19 and TRBJ2-2, with a possible D match to TRBD2 (6 bases). The CDR3 spans 13 residues. Germline CDR1 LNHDA, CDR2 SQIVND (reference sequence). Trimming took off 3 bases at V and 5 bases at J, with 7 bases between the two ends. The DNA of the CDR3 is TGTGCCAGTAGTATCCGGGGGACCGGGGAGCTGTTTTTT. Amino acids: CASSIRGTGELFF.

The chain recombines TRBV11-2 with TRBJ2-7; D is possibly TRBD2 (5 bases). This CDR3 region has 15 residues. Germline V gene data show CDR1 as SGHAT and CDR2 as FQNNGV. V dropped 0 bases and J dropped 3 bases, with 12 bases sitting between them. CDR3: CASSLEGSGIYEQYF. The CDR3 coding sequence is TGTGCCAGCAGCTTAGAGGGGTCCGGGATCTACGAGCAGTACTTC. Combining the CDR3 with reference TRBV11-2 and TRBJ2-7 gives the whole variable domain EAGVAQSPRYKIIEKRQSVAFWCNPISGHATLYWYQQILGQGPKLLIQFQNNGVVDDSQLPKDRFSAERLKGVDSTLKIQPAKLEDSAVYLCASSLEGSGIYEQYFGPGTRLTVT.

The sample holds a few counts of this clonotype. This CDR3 is CASSPLYGRANTDTQYF. CDR3 nucleotides: TGTGCCAGCAGTCCACTTTACGGGAGGGCAAACACAGATACGCAGTATTTT. The chain couples TRBV6-5 to TRBJ2-3; TRBD2 aligns across 8 bases. The CDR3 runs to 17 residues. The germline gives CDR1 MNHEY, CDR2 SVGAGI. J gave up 2 bases and V 5 bases, and 12 bases lay outside the gene matches.

This clonotype was seen a few times. V and J are TRBV10-3 and TRBJ2-1, with 9 bases aligning to TRBD2. J lost 5 bases, V lost 2 bases, and 10 bases had no gene match. The germline V gene encodes CDR1 ENHRY and CDR2 SYGVKD. The CDR3 runs to 17 residues. DNA for the CDR3: TGTGCCATCAGTGAGAGTATCGGACTAGCGAATGACAATGAGCAGTTCTTC. It specifies CAISESIGLANDNEQFF.

This chain connects TRBV29-1 to TRBJ1-2; TRBD1 is a possible D gene (5 bases). This CDR3 has 12 amino acids. V was trimmed by 7 bases and J by 2 bases, leaving 11 bases between them. Germline V lookup: CDR1 SQVTM, CDR2 ANQGSEA. The CDR3 loop reads CSGWDVNYGYTF. CDR3 coding DNA: TGCAGCGGGTGGGACGTAAACTATGGCTACACCTTC.

This chain's CDR3 is CASSPPSGTSGSTGELFF. CDR3 nucleotide sequence: TGTGCCAGCAGCCCCCCCTCCGGGACTAGCGGGTCCACCGGGGAGCTGTTTTTT. The chain combines TRBV7-9 with TRBJ2-2; 12 bases are a match to TRBD2. The CDR3 is 18 residues long. Germline values: CDR1 SEHNR, CDR2 FQNEAQ (reference sequence). J gave up 4 bases and V 5 bases, and 11 bases lay outside the gene matches.

This clonotype came up a few times. The CDR3: CASSRHSTDTQYF. The CDR3 DNA reads as TGTGCCAGCAGCCGACATAGCACAGATACGCAGTATTTT. The rearrangement links TRBV14 to TRBJ2-3, with D unresolved. The CDR3 has 13 amino acids. Germline V gene sequence: CDR1 SGHDN, CDR2 FVKESK. The ends were cut back, 4 bases at V and 0 bases at J, with 5 bases in the middle.

The V and J genes are TRBV7-2 and TRBJ1-1; 7 nucleotides line up with TRBD1. From germline, CDR1 is SGHTA and CDR2 FQGNSA. This CDR3 comprises 15 residues. With 5 bases clipped from V and 5 bases from J, the junction kept 11 bases outside the gene matches. The CDR3 spells CASSPLTGIWTEAFF. In DNA form, the CDR3 reads TGTGCCAGCAGCCCTTTGACAGGGATATGGACTGAAGCTTTCTTT.

This clonotype appeared a single time. The chain joins TRBV11-2 to TRBJ1-1, with TRBD1 identical over 9 bases. Germline trimming cut 4 bases from V and 4 bases from J; bases unmatched to any gene: 10. CDR1 and CDR2 from the germline V gene are SGHAT and FQNNGV. The CDR3 loop spans 16 amino acids. CDR3 protein: CASSSWDRASITEAFF. For the CDR3, the DNA is TGTGCCAGCAGCTCCTGGGACAGGGCAAGTATCACTGAAGCTTTCTTT.

The chain carries TRBV24-1 and TRBJ2-6, with 10 positions matching TRBD1. CDR3 length equals 19 residues. Per the germline V gene, CDR1 is KGHDR and CDR2 is SFDVKD. The V and J ends lost 4 bases and 4 bases, in that order; junction bases with no gene match: 12. The CDR3 loop reads CATSDPTPGQGYGANVLTF. The CDR3 bases are TGTGCCACCAGTGACCCCACCCCGGGACAGGGGTACGGGGCCAACGTCCTGACTTTC.

This clonotype has only a few counts. The V call is TRBV7-9, the J call TRBJ2-7; 14 nucleotides match TRBD2. CDR1 and CDR2 from the germline V gene are SEHNR and FQNEAQ (reference sequence). The CDR3 is made up of 16 amino acids. J was trimmed by 4 bases and V by 5 bases; bases with no gene match: 7. The CDR3 protein is CASSQGLAGVSYEQYF. The DNA of the CDR3 is TGTGCCAGCAGCCAGGGACTAGCGGGAGTTTCGTACGAGCAGTACTTC.

This clonotype has a handful of counts. The rearrangement links TRBV6-1 to TRBJ1-6; 7 bases are shared with TRBD1. The germline CDR1 and CDR2 sequences are MNHNS and SASEGT. V trimming: 1 base; J trimming: 3 bases; junction bases outside the gene matches: 0. There are 15 residues in the CDR3. In DNA, the CDR3 is TGTGCCAGCAGTGAAGGGGACAGCTATAATTCACCCCTCCACTTT. It translates to CASSEGDSYNSPLHF.

This chain joins TRBV11-2 and TRBJ2-7; 11 bases are shared with TRBD2. CDR1 and CDR2 from the germline V gene are SGHAT and FQNNGV. Germline trimming cut 4 bases from V and 1 base from J; bases unmatched to any gene: 6. This CDR3 is 16 amino acids long. The CDR3 loop reads CASSWVTSGDSYEQYF. CDR3 in DNA: TGTGCCAGCAGCTGGGTGACTAGCGGGGATTCCTACGAGCAGTACTTC.

The table lists this clonotype with a few counts. The chain combines TRBV20-1 with TRBJ2-1; 10 bases are shared with TRBD1. The CDR3 has 13 amino acids. Germline V gives CDR1 DFQATT, CDR2 SNEGSKA (reference sequence). Unmatched junction bases numbered 5, after V lost 4 bases and J lost 8 bases. The DNA for the CDR3 is TGCAGTGCTACTGGGGACAGGGGTTATGAGCAGTTCTTC. Translation gives CSATGDRGYEQFF.

This sequence joins TRBV15 and TRBJ1-3; 12 bases agree with TRBD1. Germline lookup yields CDR1 LNHNV and CDR2 YYDKDF (reference sequence). The ends lost 6 bases at V and 4 bases at J; junction bases unmatched: 4. The CDR3 loop spans 15 amino acids. The CDR3 DNA follows: TGTGCCACCAGTCGGGACAGGGGGCCCGGAAACACCATATATTTT. Its translation: CATSRDRGPGNTIYF.

The chain joins TRBV4-3 to TRBJ2-7; D not certain. The germline gives CDR1 LGHNA, CDR2 YSLEER. The CDR3 extends over 13 amino acids. Between the trimmed V and J ends, which lost 4 bases and 5 bases, there was a span of 12 bases. The CDR3 sequence: CASSPDSRHEQYF. For the CDR3, the DNA is TGCGCCAGCAGCCCTGATAGCCGCCACGAGCAGTACTTC.

The V and J genes are TRBV7-3 and TRBJ2-3; D perhaps matches TRBD2 (6 bases). The CDR3 is 18 residues long. CDR1 and CDR2 from the germline V gene are SGHTA and FQGTGA. V dropped 4 bases and J dropped 0 bases, with 20 bases sitting between them. As DNA, the CDR3 is TGTGCCAGCAGCTCCCTCGGGGGACTGGGCCTAAGCACAGATACGCAGTATTTT. Amino acid sequence: CASSSLGGLGLSTDTQYF.

This clonotype was observed a handful of times. V is TRBV5-1 and J is TRBJ1-5, with 7 bases that match TRBD1. The CDR3 is 14 residues long. Germline V gene data show CDR1 as SGHRS and CDR2 as YFSETQ. The V gene end was trimmed by 4 bases and the J gene end by 8 bases; junction bases not matched to a gene: 9. CDR3 sequence: CASSLRQGKKPQHF. CDR3 nucleotides: TGCGCCAGCAGCCTCAGACAGGGTAAAAAGCCCCAGCATTTT.

This sequence joins TRBV4-1 and TRBJ2-7, with 9 bases aligning to TRBD1. Looked up from germline, CDR1 is MGHRA and CDR2 is YSYEKL. J was trimmed by 2 bases and V by 4 bases; bases with no gene match: 3. The CDR3 length is 14 residues. Here the CDR3 DNA reads TGCGCCAGCAGCCGGGACAGGGAGGCCTACGAGCAGTACTTC. Residues: CASSRDREAYEQYF.

This sequence joins TRBV2 and TRBJ1-1; D is unclear. The CDR3 extends over 15 amino acids. Trimming cost V 1 base and J 0 bases, with 9 bases left between them. Per germline, CDR1 SNHLY and CDR2 FYNNEI. The CDR3 protein is CASSEDYLMNTEAFF. The CDR3 region has the DNA TGTGCCAGCAGTGAAGATTACCTTATGAACACTGAAGCTTTCTTT.

Only a few counts were recorded for this clonotype. The rearrangement uses TRBV9 and TRBJ2-1, with 8 bases fitting TRBD2. This CDR3 has 14 residues. The ends lost 4 bases at V and 7 bases at J; junction bases unmatched: 7. CDR1 is SGDLS, CDR2 YYNGEE, per germline. The CDR3 DNA sequence: TGTGCCAGCAGCCCCGGCAGCGGGGGAAATGAGCAGTTCTTC. Translation gives CASSPGSGGNEQFF.

The sample holds a few counts of this clonotype. The rearrangement uses TRBV5-1 and TRBJ2-7, with 10 bases fitting TRBD2. Germline CDR1 and CDR2: SGHRS and YFSETQ. J was trimmed by 2 bases and V by 3 bases; bases with no gene match: 5. The CDR3 is 15 amino acids. The CDR3 region has the DNA TGCGCCAGCAGCTCCGGACTAGCGGAGCCCTACGAGCAGTACTTC. It translates to CASSSGLAEPYEQYF.

This clonotype was recorded a few times. The rearrangement links TRBV15 to TRBJ1-2; D is possibly TRBD1 (6 bases). Germline V lookup: CDR1 LNHNV, CDR2 YYDKDF (reference sequence). The germline V and J ends were trimmed by 4 bases and 1 base, with 19 bases remaining between them. The CDR3 consists of 17 residues. CDR3 loop: CATSTHGAGALNYGYTF. The CDR3 DNA reads TGTGCCACCAGCACCCACGGGGCAGGGGCCCTTAACTATGGCTACACCTTC.

This clonotype was observed a handful of times. The rearrangement joins TRBV4-3 to TRBJ2-3; 7 bases map to TRBD2. J was trimmed by 0 bases and V by 4 bases; bases with no gene match: 7. This CDR3 is built from 16 residues. Germline V CDR1 and CDR2: LGHNA, YSLEER. CDR3 bases: TGCGCCAGCAGCCTCTTACTAGCGACTAGCACAGATACGCAGTATTTT. Residues: CASSLLLATSTDTQYF.

This chain links TRBV20-1 with TRBJ2-1; possibly TRBD2 for D (5 bases). Germline loops: CDR1 DFQATT, CDR2 SNEGSKA (reference sequence). The CDR3 covers 13 residues. Trimming left V 5 bases short and J 9 bases short, with 17 bases between. Written as DNA, the CDR3 is TGCAGTGCTGAGGACTGGGCGGGTGGTGAGCAGTTCTTC. Residues: CSAEDWAGGEQFF.

There are a few counts of this clonotype. The gene calls are TRBV7-6 and TRBJ2-3; D is undetermined. Germline V CDR1 and CDR2: SGHVS, FNYEAQ. The CDR3 is 14 residues long. The ends were cut back, 5 bases at V and 4 bases at J, with 13 bases in the middle. CDR3 region: CASSPGPGPDTQYF. The CDR3 DNA reads TGTGCCAGCAGCCCAGGACCTGGCCCAGATACGCAGTATTTT.

This clonotype appeared a few times. This chain uses TRBV12-3 or TRBV12-4 with TRBJ2-7; D is undetermined. The CDR3 runs to 13 residues. With 3 bases removed from V and 1 base from J, the gap between germline ends came to 7 bases. The CDR3 region has the DNA TGTGCCAGCAGTTTCTCCTATTCCTACGAGCAGTACTTC. Its protein product is CASSFSYSYEQYF.

The chain is built from TRBV5-6 and TRBJ1-2; D call uncertain. Germline CDR1 reads SGHDT; CDR2 reads YYEEEE. The CDR3 has 15 residues. The V and J ends lost 2 bases and 3 bases respectively, with 14 bases between them. CDR3 in DNA: TGTGCCAGCAGCTTCTCACCGGCAGACCACTATGGCTACACCTTC. This gives the protein CASSFSPADHYGYTF.

Only a few counts were recorded for this clonotype. The gene calls are TRBV7-9 and TRBJ2-7; D perhaps matches TRBD1 (6 bases). The germline gives CDR1 SEHNR, CDR2 FQNEAQ (reference sequence). Trimming stripped 3 bases from V and 1 base from J, with 13 bases between. This CDR3 is 15 amino acids long. The CDR3 sequence: CASSFNRAVSYEQYF. CDR3 coding DNA: TGTGCCAGCAGCTTTAACAGGGCCGTTTCCTACGAGCAGTACTTC. The whole variable domain, filled in from reference TRBV7-9 and TRBJ2-7, reads DTGVSQNPRHKITKRGQNVTFRCDPISEHNRLYWYRQTLGQGPEFLTYFQNEAQLEKSRLLSDRFSAERPKGSFSTLEIQRTEQGDSAMYLCASSFNRAVSYEQYFGPGTRLTVT.

The CDR3 loop is CASSLTGAAGEQFF. The CDR3, as DNA: TGTGCCAGCAGCCTGACTGGGGCCGCCGGTGAGCAGTTCTTC. J is TRBJ2-1 and V is TRBV7-9, with D maybe TRBD1 (5 bases). CDR3 length equals 14 residues. Germline V gene lookup returns CDR1 SEHNR and CDR2 FQNEAQ (reference sequence). The germline V and J ends were trimmed by 5 bases and 9 bases, with 17 bases remaining between them.